These 12 T cell receptor beta chains share one sample of origin, sequenced in a study of T cell clonality in common variable immunodeficiency (dated by TCRdb to the mid-2010s). The library was obtained by the immunoSEQ multiplex PCR assay. The immuneACCESS repertoire file appears here via TCRdb, limited to in-frame rearrangements. These files lack a portion of the clones; in checked studies, under half of the deficit traces to unresolved V genes, and the cause of the others is not known. The data for this sample show approximately 81,000 clones, each detected more than once. The ten biggest clones cover around 0.8% of the sample. The sequenced sample consisted of peripheral blood mononuclear cells. All receptors derive from a person between 18 and 70 years old in good health.

Concerning this clone: The DNA ends 3 residues before the CDR3 does, and the rest of the CDR3 is filled in from the germline J gene. The V gene is TRBV7-9, the J gene TRBJ2-3; 11 bases agree with TRBD2. Germline loops: CDR1 SEHNR, CDR2 FQNEAQ (reference sequence). This CDR3 has 14 amino acids. Losses at the gene ends were 4 bases for V and 6 bases for J; bases not matched to a gene: 3. The DNA read from the CDR3 is TGTGCCAGCAGCTCGGGACTAGCGGCTGATACG. Translating gives CASSSGLAADT. The CDR3 reads in full as CASSSGLAADTQYF.

This clone came up a few times. The DNA ends 3 residues before the CDR3 does, and the rest of the CDR3 is filled in from the germline J gene. The genes are TRBV5-8 and TRBJ1-5; the match to TRBD1 covers 10 bases. Germline CDR1 reads SGHTS; CDR2 reads YDEGEE. The CDR3 is 15 amino acids. V trimming: 3 bases; J trimming: 2 bases; junction bases outside the gene matches: 2. This chain's CDR3 is CASSWTGGGNQPQHF. The CDR3 DNA, read in part, is TGTGCCAGCAGCTGGACAGGGGGTGGCAATCAGCCC.

This clone came up many times. The read terminates 3 residues ahead of where the CDR3 ends, so the germline J gene completes it. The chain links TRBV6-8 to TRBJ2-3, with 7 bases that match TRBD1. Germline values: CDR1 MNHGY, CDR2 SAAAGT. The CDR3 length is 16 residues. The V gene end was trimmed by 2 bases and the J gene end by 2 bases; junction bases not matched to a gene: 7. CDR3 DNA (partial): TGTGCCAGCAGTTACCTTTCTACAGGGGACACAGATACG. Translating gives CASSYLSTGDTDT. The full CDR3 protein is CASSYLSTGDTDTQYF.

This clone was found many times. The observed sequence ends 3 residues before the CDR3 terminus, with the missing tail filled in from the germline J gene. The chain has TRBV6-2 or TRBV6-3 and TRBJ2-3; D is perhaps TRBD2 (7 bases). V was clipped by 7 bases and J by 5 bases, with 25 bases between them. Per germline, CDR1 MNHEY and CDR2 SVGEGT. There are 17 residues in the CDR3. CDR3 bases read: TGTGCCAGCACCCCGGGGGGCGGGAGTAGAAGACGAGATACG. Residues: CASTPGGGSRRRDT. The full CDR3 protein is CASTPGGGSRRRDTQYF.

Incomplete CDR3 DNA: TGCAGTGCTTCACAGGGGGCGCTTGGGCAGCCC. Translating it yields CSASQGALGQP. The full-length CDR3 reads as CSASQGALGQPQHF. V usage is TRBV20-1 and J usage is TRBJ1-5, with 9 bases that match TRBD1. The sequenced fragment ends 3 residues before the CDR3 boundary, so the rest is inferred from the germline J gene. CDR1 and CDR2 (germline): DFQATT, SNEGSKA (reference sequence). Trimming at V came to 5 bases and at J to 7 bases, leaving 9 bases not matched to a gene. This CDR3 has 14 amino acids.

This clone appeared many times. Read coverage stops 3 residues before the CDR3 terminus; the germline J gene supplies the remainder. This rearrangement joins TRBV7-6 to TRBJ2-7, with D possibly TRBD2 on 5 matching bases. The CDR3 spans 17 residues. The V gene's germline CDR1 is SGHVS and CDR2 FNYEAQ. V was shortened by 5 bases and J by 5 bases, with 25 bases between the two germline ends. The CDR3 sequence is CASSILEVGEVNDEQYF. The CDR3 DNA, read in part, is TGTGCCAGCAGCATCCTTGAGGTCGGGGAAGTCAATGACGAG.

This clone was observed many times. Coverage ceases 3 residues before the CDR3 finishes, and the germline J gene fills in the end. V is TRBV20-1 and J is TRBJ1-6, with D possibly being TRBD1 (5 bases). There are 14 residues in the CDR3. Trimming took 0 bases from V and 7 from J, leaving 10 bases between them. Germline values: CDR1 DFQATT, CDR2 SNEGSKA (reference sequence). The CDR3 protein is CSARDREGNSPLHF. The CDR3 DNA, read in part, is TGCAGTGCTAGAGACAGGGAAGGAAATTCACCC.

There are many counts of this clone. The CDR3 is cut off 3 residues early in the read; its end comes from the germline J gene. V is TRBV20-1 and J is TRBJ1-2; no reliable D call. Germline CDR1 reads DFQATT; CDR2 reads SNEGSKA (reference sequence). V was shortened by 6 bases and J by 7 bases, with 18 bases between the two germline ends. The CDR3 sequence is 13 residues long. The CDR3 protein is CSATGVPGGGYTF. The covered CDR3 bases are TGCAGTGCCACCGGGGTCCCAGGCGGTGGC.

This clone occurred a few times. The missing CDR3 end, 3 residues past where the read stops, is filled in from the germline J gene. V usage is TRBV7-8 and J usage is TRBJ2-3; 10 bases map to TRBD1. The germline CDR1 and CDR2 sequences are SGHVS and FQNEAQ. This CDR3 comprises 15 residues. Trimming at V came to 4 bases and at J to 1 base, leaving 2 bases not matched to a gene. CDR3 bases read: TGTGCCAGCAGCTCCGGGACAGGGGGCACAGATACG. Its translation is CASSSGTGGTDT. The whole CDR3 region reads CASSSGTGGTDTQYF.

This clone was seen at least ten times. The CDR3 end is not reached by the read, which stops 3 residues before it; the germline J gene fills it in. This chain connects TRBV5-1 to TRBJ2-7; 14 positions agree with TRBD2. CDR1 SGHRS and CDR2 YFSETQ come from the germline V gene. Losses at the gene ends were 0 bases for V and 0 bases for J; bases not matched to a gene: 5. The CDR3 contains 18 residues. CDR3 DNA, as far as it was read: TGCGCCAGCAGCTTGGGACTAGCGGGAGGGCCGGGCTCCTACGAG. This codes for CASSLGLAGGPGSYE. The entire CDR3 is CASSLGLAGGPGSYEQYF.

Ten or more counts support this clone. The CDR3 DNA, read in part, is TGTGCCGCCGCATTTAGCGGGGCTGCACCCGGGGAG. This sequence encodes CAAAFSGAAPGE. The whole CDR3 reads CAAAFSGAAPGELFF. The chain employs TRBV19 and TRBJ2-2, with 8 bases aligning to TRBD2. The read finishes 3 residues shy of the CDR3 end, and the germline J gene is used to complete it. V was clipped by 11 bases and J by 6 bases; unmatched bases: 14. The CDR3 consists of 15 residues. Germline CDR1 reads LNHDA; CDR2 reads SQIVND (reference sequence).

This clone was seen many times. The read falls 3 residues short of the CDR3 end, and the missing part is taken from the germline J gene. The chain has TRBV19 and TRBJ1-2; D might be TRBD1 (5 bases). The germline V gene encodes CDR1 LNHDA and CDR2 SQIVND (reference sequence). The CDR3 runs to 15 residues. The V gene lost 3 bases and the J gene lost 3 bases, with 14 bases spanning the gap. The CDR3 spells CASSIGARDYYGYTF. The DNA read from the CDR3 is TGTGCCAGTAGTATTGGGGCCAGGGACTACTATGGC.